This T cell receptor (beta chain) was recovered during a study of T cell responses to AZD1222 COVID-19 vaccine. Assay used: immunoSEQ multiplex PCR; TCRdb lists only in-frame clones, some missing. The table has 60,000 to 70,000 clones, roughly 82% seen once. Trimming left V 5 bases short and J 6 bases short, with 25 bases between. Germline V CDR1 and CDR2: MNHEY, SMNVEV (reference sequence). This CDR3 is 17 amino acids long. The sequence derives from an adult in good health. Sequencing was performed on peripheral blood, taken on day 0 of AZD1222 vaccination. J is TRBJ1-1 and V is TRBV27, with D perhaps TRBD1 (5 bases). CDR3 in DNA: TGTGCCAGCAGTCCACCGGGGACGTTTGGGGCTATCCCTGAAGCTTTCTTT. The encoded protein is CASSPPGTFGAIPEAFF.